The 3 T cell receptor beta chains below all came from one sample that was sequenced in a study of regulatory T cells in long-lasting Graves disease. Time point here: newly diagnosed GD, antithyroid drugs for less than 3 months. PBMC-extracted RNA yielded the TCR library. The authors built TCR beta libraries using iRepertoire HTBI primers and Arm-PCR of CDR3 regions. TCRdb re-analysed the multiplex PCR reads in MiXCR, keeping a single row per CDR3 protein. The sample has approximately 250,000 distinct CDR3 sequences; approximately 16% are singletons. The sample in question was peripheral blood mononuclear cells (PBMCs), obtained at new diagnosis, from a patient treated with antithyroid drugs. These receptor sequences come from a female donor with Graves disease.

V is TRBV2 and J is TRBJ2-2; 14 bases fit TRBD2. Germline CDR1 and CDR2: SNHLY and FYNNEI. The CDR3 loop spans 16 amino acids. After removal of 7 bases from V and 3 bases from J, the junction contained 4 bases not matched to a gene. As DNA, the CDR3 is TGTGCCAGCACCGGACTAGCGGGAGGACACACCGGGGAGCTGTTTTTT. It yields the protein CASTGLAGGHTGELFF. Combining the CDR3 with reference TRBV2 and TRBJ2-2 gives the whole variable domain EPEVTQTPSHQVTQMGQEVILRCVPISNHLYFYWYRQILGQKVEFLVSFYNNEISEKSEIFDDQFSVERPDGSNFTLKIRSTKLEDSAMYFCASTGLAGGHTGELFFGEGSRLTVL.

The chain links TRBV12-3 or TRBV12-4 to TRBJ2-3; weak D call: TRBD2 (5 bases). Trimming left V 7 bases short and J 7 bases short, with 15 bases between. The CDR3 is made up of 13 amino acids. DNA of the CDR3: TGTGCCAGCAACCCATCTAGCAAACATACGCAGTATTTT. Its translation: CASNPSSKHTQYF.

This clonotype has just a few counts. A far larger clone is just one base off, so this is likely a read error. This chain joins TRBV10-3 and TRBJ1-5; no definite D call. CDR3 size: 17 residues. V shed 5 bases and J shed 0 bases, with 17 bases lying between them. Germline loops: CDR1 ENHRY, CDR2 SYGVKD. CDR3 loop: CAISYARRGPSNQPQHF. CDR3 nucleotide sequence: TGTGCCATCAGTTACGCCCGAAGAGGGCCTAGCAATCAGCCCCAGCATTTT.